Shown below are 21 T cell receptor beta chains from a single sample sequenced in a study of CD8+ T cells in alopecia areata (dated by TCRdb to about 2018). Library preparation employed the immunoSEQ multiplex PCR assay. For TCR sequencing, RNA was extracted from every sample and reverse transcribed into cDNA to serve as template. Held by TCRdb, this immuneACCESS table contains in-frame sequences only and omits some clones. Under half of the omission traces to an unresolved V gene where checked; the cause of the rest is unknown. The sample profile shows about 150,000 clones; 45% to 60% of them were found once. The top ten clones comprise approximately 4.3% of the sample. Specimen: CD4+ T cells sorted from blood. Source of these receptors: a human donor in good health.

The chain combines TRBV11-2 with TRBJ2-5, with 7 bases fitting TRBD2. V shed 1 base and J 2 bases; nucleotides not matched to a gene: 13. Germline V gene data show CDR1 as SGHAT and CDR2 as FQNNGV. There are 18 residues in the CDR3. Here the CDR3 DNA reads TGTGCCAGCAGCTTAGGTCTCGGCGCTAGCGGCCAACAAGAGACCCAGTACTTC. It translates to CASSLGLGASGQQETQYF. The complete variable domain, with remaining parts taken from reference TRBV11-2 and TRBJ2-5, reads EAGVAQSPRYKIIEKRQSVAFWCNPISGHATLYWYQQILGQGPKLLIQFQNNGVVDDSQLPKDRFSAERLKGVDSTLKIQPAKLEDSAVYLCASSLGLGASGQQETQYFGPGTRLLVL.

The J gene is TRBJ2-7, the V gene TRBV5-6; the D gene is possibly TRBD1 (5 bases). This CDR3 contains 13 residues. With 5 bases removed from V and 2 bases from J, the gap between germline ends came to 11 bases. Germline V CDR1 and CDR2: SGHDT, YYEEEE. The CDR3 region is CASRTRGTYEQYF. As DNA, the CDR3 is TGTGCCAGCAGAACAAGGGGAACCTACGAGCAGTACTTC.

This chain links TRBV2 with TRBJ1-5, with D unresolved. V shed 3 bases and J shed 7 bases, with 13 bases lying between them. There are 14 residues in the CDR3. CDR1 and CDR2 (germline): SNHLY, FYNNEI. This CDR3 is CASSDGQALQPQHF. The CDR3 DNA reads as TGTGCCAGCAGTGATGGGCAGGCCCTCCAGCCCCAGCATTTT. Full variable domain (rest looked up from reference TRBV2 and TRBJ1-5): EPEVTQTPSHQVTQMGQEVILRCVPISNHLYFYWYRQILGQKVEFLVSFYNNEISEKSEIFDDQFSVERPDGSNFTLKIRSTKLEDSAMYFCASSDGQALQPQHFGDGTRLSIL.

The chain links TRBV5-6 to TRBJ2-1; D call uncertain. V lost 4 bases and J 5 bases, leaving 10 bases between the germline ends. Germline V gene data show CDR1 as SGHDT and CDR2 as YYEEEE. The CDR3 loop spans 13 amino acids. CDR3 amino acids: CASSVGRNNEQFF. In DNA, the CDR3 is TGTGCCAGCAGCGTAGGACGGAACAATGAGCAGTTCTTC.

The chain recombines TRBV4-1 with TRBJ1-1, with D perhaps TRBD1 (5 bases). Germline values: CDR1 MGHRA, CDR2 YSYEKL. This CDR3 contains 14 residues. Trimming cost V 5 bases and J 1 base, with 11 bases left between them. CDR3 bases: TGCGCCAGCAGCTTTCCAGGGAGGAACACTGAAGCTTTCTTT. Translation gives CASSFPGRNTEAFF.

This clone was seen a single time. The chain combines TRBV29-1 with TRBJ1-1; TRBD1 might be the D (6 bases). CDR1 and CDR2 (germline): SQVTM, ANQGSEA. The V end was cut by 7 bases, the J end by 3 bases, with 9 bases between. The CDR3 covers 11 residues. CDR3 in DNA: TGCAGCGGTAGGGGGTACACTGAAGCTTTCTTT. Its translation: CSGRGYTEAFF.

V gene TRBV6-5 combines with J gene TRBJ1-4; D is unresolved. This CDR3 has 13 amino acids. Germline CDR1 reads MNHEY; CDR2 reads SVGAGI. Trimming pared 0 bases from V and 6 bases from J, leaving 5 bases between. CDR3 coding DNA: TGTGCCAGCAGTTACTCCGCGGATGAAAAACTGTTTTTT. It encodes CASSYSADEKLFF.

The V gene is TRBV30, the J gene TRBJ1-2; D is undetermined. The CDR3 sequence is 11 residues long. Germline V gene sequence: CDR1 GTSNPN, CDR2 SVGIG (reference sequence). Trimming removed 5 bases at V and 4 bases at J, with 8 bases between. CDR3 coding DNA: TGTGCCTGGTATACTGGCTATGGCTACACCTTC. Residues: CAWYTGYGYTF.

The gene calls are TRBV25-1 and TRBJ2-3; the match to TRBD2 covers 9 bases. Germline-derived CDR1 and CDR2 are MGHDK and SYGVNS. V dropped 1 base and J dropped 6; count of bases not matched to a gene: 14. CDR3 length: 18 amino acids. Here the CDR3 DNA reads TGTGCCAGCAGTGAATTCCCGCGAGAGAGCGGGAGGCTCGATACGCAGTATTTT. As protein: CASSEFPRESGRLDTQYF.

The table lists this clone with a few counts. The sample holds other DNA sequences that translate to the same CDR3. The J gene is TRBJ2-5, the V gene TRBV9; no firm D call. Trimming left V 4 bases short and J 3 bases short, with 7 bases between. Germline values: CDR1 SGDLS, CDR2 YYNGEE. CDR3 length equals 12 residues. The CDR3 protein is CASSPGEETQYF. In DNA, the CDR3 is TGTGCCAGCAGCCCCGGTGAAGAGACCCAGTACTTC.

This clone was observed a single time. V usage is TRBV29-1 and J usage is TRBJ2-3, with 8 bases aligning to TRBD2. V was clipped by 3 bases and J by 2 bases; unmatched bases: 4. Per germline, CDR1 SQVTM and CDR2 ANQGSEA. CDR3 length: 14 residues. As DNA, the CDR3 is TGCAGCGTTGATAAGCGGGAGATCACAGATACGCAGTATTTT. Translating it yields CSVDKREITDTQYF.

The rearrangement joins TRBV14 to TRBJ2-5; D assignment may be TRBD1 or TRBD2 (5 bases each). The V gene lost 5 bases and the J gene lost 2 bases, with 12 bases spanning the gap. This CDR3 has 14 amino acids. The V gene's germline CDR1 is SGHDN and CDR2 FVKESK. In DNA, the CDR3 is TGTGCCAGCAGCAAAGTCAGGGAGCAAGAGACCCAGTACTTC. Translating gives CASSKVREQETQYF.

V gene TRBV29-1 combines with J gene TRBJ1-1, with D tentatively TRBD1 (5 bases). Germline V gene data show CDR1 as SQVTM and CDR2 as ANQGSEA. CDR3 length: 14 amino acids. V shed 3 bases and J shed 2 bases, with 13 bases lying between them. The CDR3 bases are TGCAGCGTTGATCGGGGGATTGGAAACACTGAAGCTTTCTTT. The encoded protein is CSVDRGIGNTEAFF.

This clone was seen only a few times. The genes are TRBV29-1 and TRBJ2-1; the D gene is possibly TRBD1 (5 bases). Per germline, CDR1 SQVTM and CDR2 ANQGSEA. The CDR3 has 14 residues. The germline V and J ends were trimmed by 6 bases and 7 bases, with 19 bases remaining between them. Here the CDR3 reads CSVLQRQSLNEQFF. CDR3 nucleotide sequence: TGCAGCGTCTTGCAGAGACAGAGCTTAAATGAGCAGTTCTTC.

This chain links TRBV5-1 with TRBJ2-1; D perhaps matches TRBD2 (6 bases). Per the germline V gene, CDR1 is SGHRS and CDR2 is YFSETQ. Trimming cost V 0 bases and J 5 bases, with 12 bases left between them. The CDR3 length is 15 residues. The CDR3 here is CASSLVGTGDNEQFF. CDR3 coding DNA: TGCGCCAGCAGCTTGGTAGGGACTGGGGACAATGAGCAGTTCTTC.

The chain recombines TRBV15 with TRBJ2-2; D gene unclear. Germline V CDR1 and CDR2: LNHNV, YYDKDF (reference sequence). Between the trimmed V and J ends, which lost 8 bases and 4 bases, there was a span of 11 bases. This CDR3 has 13 residues. In nucleotides, the CDR3 is TGTGCCACCTCTTGGGCAGCCACCGGGGAGCTGTTTTTT. Translation: CATSWAATGELFF.

The chain couples TRBV18 to TRBJ1-5; D call uncertain. Trimming shortened V by 2 bases and J by 1 base, and 6 bases separated the two germline ends. The CDR3 sequence is 14 residues long. Germline assignment: CDR1 KGHSH and CDR2 LQKENI. The CDR3 loop is CASSPGQSNQPQHF. The CDR3 coding sequence is TGTGCCAGCTCACCAGGGCAAAGCAATCAGCCCCAGCATTTT.

The gene calls are TRBV5-1 and TRBJ2-1; D is undetermined. The V end was cut by 6 bases, the J end by 0 bases, with 16 bases between. The CDR3 runs 16 residues. Germline CDR1 is SGHRS and CDR2 is YFSETQ. The CDR3 loop is CASTDLSLSSYNEQFF. CDR3 in DNA: TGCGCCAGCACTGACCTTTCATTAAGCTCCTACAATGAGCAGTTCTTC.

This chain joins TRBV15 and TRBJ1-2; D is ambiguous. V dropped 0 bases and J dropped 9 bases, with 8 bases sitting between them. Germline loops: CDR1 LNHNV, CDR2 YYDKDF (reference sequence). The CDR3 totals 12 residues. CDR3 sequence: CATSRDTSSYTF. In DNA form, the CDR3 reads TGTGCCACCAGCAGAGATACTAGTAGCTACACCTTC.

The rearrangement joins TRBV6-5 to TRBJ1-3; D possibly corresponds to TRBD1 (5 bases). This CDR3 has 15 amino acids. V gave up 2 bases and J gave up 4 bases, with 12 bases separating them. Germline V lookup: CDR1 MNHEY, CDR2 SVGAGI. For the CDR3, the DNA is TGTGCCAGCAGTTACGGGGCCCCGAACGGAAACACCATATATTTT. Protein product: CASSYGAPNGNTIYF.

V is TRBV29-1 and J is TRBJ2-3; D not resolved. Looked up from germline, CDR1 is SQVTM and CDR2 is ANQGSEA. With 2 bases removed from V and 0 bases from J, the gap between germline ends came to 18 bases. This CDR3 has 17 amino acids. The CDR3 sequence is CSVESPSSVESTDTQYF. The CDR3 DNA is TGCAGCGTTGAAAGCCCATCGAGTGTGGAAAGCACAGATACGCAGTATTTT.